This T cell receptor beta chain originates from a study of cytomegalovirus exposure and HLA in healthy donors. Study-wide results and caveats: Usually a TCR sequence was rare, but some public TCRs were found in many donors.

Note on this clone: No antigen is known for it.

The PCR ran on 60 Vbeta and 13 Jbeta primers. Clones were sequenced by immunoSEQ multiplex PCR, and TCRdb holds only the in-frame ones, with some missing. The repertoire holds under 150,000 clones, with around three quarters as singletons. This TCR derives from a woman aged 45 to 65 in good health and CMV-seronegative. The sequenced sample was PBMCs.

The CDR3: CASSSRDRRSYEQYF. CDR3 DNA: TGTGCCAGCAGCTCCCGGGACAGGCGTTCCTACGAGCAGTACTTC. This chain joins TRBV7-2 and TRBJ2-7, with 8 nucleotides matching TRBD1. CDR1 and CDR2 from the germline V gene are SGHTA and FQGNSA. The CDR3 consists of 15 residues. The ends lost 4 bases at V and 1 base at J; junction bases unmatched: 6.